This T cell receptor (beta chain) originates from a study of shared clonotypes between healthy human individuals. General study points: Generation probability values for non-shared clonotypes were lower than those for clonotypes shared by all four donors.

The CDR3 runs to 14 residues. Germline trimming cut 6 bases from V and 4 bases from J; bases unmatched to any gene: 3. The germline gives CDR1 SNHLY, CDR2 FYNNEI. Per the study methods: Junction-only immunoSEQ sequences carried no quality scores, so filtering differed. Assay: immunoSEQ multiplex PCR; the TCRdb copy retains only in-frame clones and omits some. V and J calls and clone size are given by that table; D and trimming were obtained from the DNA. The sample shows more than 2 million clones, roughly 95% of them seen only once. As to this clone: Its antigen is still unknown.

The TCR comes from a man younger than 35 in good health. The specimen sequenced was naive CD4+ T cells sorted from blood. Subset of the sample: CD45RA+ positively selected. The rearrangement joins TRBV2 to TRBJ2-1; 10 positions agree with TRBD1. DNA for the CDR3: TGTGCCAGCAGCCCGGGACAGGGGTACAATGAGCAGTTCTTC. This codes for CASSPGQGYNEQFF.